This T cell receptor beta chain was sequenced in a study of blood T cells in healthy people across ages. Overall study findings and caveats: No conclusive comparison of naive versus antigen-experienced cells was possible with unsorted PBMCs.

Sample-barcoded 5' priming and a J-beta primer mix drove a second PCR of about 7 to 12 cycles. Researchers report that each sample yielded at least 3 million CDR3-containing paired-end reads. TCRdb re-called the 5' RACE reads through MiXCR, storing one row per CDR3 protein. Of fewer than 2,000,000 distinct CDR3 sequences in the sample, roughly 32% are singletons; the top ten hold around 10%. Trimming took off 5 bases at V and 6 bases at J, with 9 bases between the two ends. Looked up from germline, CDR1 is SGHVS and CDR2 is FQNEAQ. This CDR3 spans 12 amino acids. This clonotype has ten or more counts. Its specificity is unknown.

The sample consisted of blood. The chain uses TRBV7-8 and TRBJ2-3; D is ambiguous. This TCR was recovered from a woman aged 25 to 39 in good health. The chain's CDR3 is CASSRGVDTQYF. CDR3 DNA sequence: TGTGCCAGCAGCCGAGGCGTGGATACGCAGTATTTT.